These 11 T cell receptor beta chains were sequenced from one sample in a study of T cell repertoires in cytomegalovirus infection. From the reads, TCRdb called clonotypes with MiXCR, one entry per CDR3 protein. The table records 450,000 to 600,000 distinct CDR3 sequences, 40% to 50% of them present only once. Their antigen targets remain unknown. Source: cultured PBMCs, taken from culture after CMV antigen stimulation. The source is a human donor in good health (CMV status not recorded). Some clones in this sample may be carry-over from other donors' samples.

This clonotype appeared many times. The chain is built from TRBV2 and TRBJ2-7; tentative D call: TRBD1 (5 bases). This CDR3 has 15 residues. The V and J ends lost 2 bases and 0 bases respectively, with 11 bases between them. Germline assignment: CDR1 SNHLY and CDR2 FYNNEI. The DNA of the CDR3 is TGTGCCAGCAGTGAATTGGACAACATCTCCTACGAGCAGTACTTC. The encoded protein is CASSELDNISYEQYF.

In DNA, the CDR3 is TGTGCCAGCAGCCCCCCGTCAAGTAACTACGAGCAGTACTTC. Amino acid sequence: CASSPPSSNYEQYF. The rearrangement uses TRBV7-9 and TRBJ2-7; D unresolved. V was pared by 5 bases and J by 3 bases, with 14 bases between. The CDR3 is made up of 14 amino acids. CDR1 and CDR2 from the germline V gene are SEHNR and FQNEAQ (reference sequence).

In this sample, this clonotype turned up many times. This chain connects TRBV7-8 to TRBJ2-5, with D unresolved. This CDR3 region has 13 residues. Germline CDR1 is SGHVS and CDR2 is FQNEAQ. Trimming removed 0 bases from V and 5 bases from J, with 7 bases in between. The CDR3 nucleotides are TGTGCCAGCAGCTTAGCGTCTGGGGAGACCCAGTACTTC. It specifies CASSLASGETQYF. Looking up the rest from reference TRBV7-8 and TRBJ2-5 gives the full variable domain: GAGVSQSPRYKVAKRGQDVALRCDPISGHVSLFWYQQALGQGPEFLTYFQNEAQLDKSGLPSDRFFAERPEGSVSTLKIQRTQQEDSAVYLCASSLASGETQYFGPGTRLLVL.

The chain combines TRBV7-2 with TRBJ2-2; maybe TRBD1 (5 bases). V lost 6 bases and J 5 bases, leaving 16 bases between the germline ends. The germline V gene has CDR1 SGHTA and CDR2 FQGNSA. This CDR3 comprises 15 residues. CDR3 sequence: CASRSWGDRTGELFF. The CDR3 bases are TGTGCCAGCAGATCCTGGGGCGACAGAACCGGGGAGCTGTTTTTT.

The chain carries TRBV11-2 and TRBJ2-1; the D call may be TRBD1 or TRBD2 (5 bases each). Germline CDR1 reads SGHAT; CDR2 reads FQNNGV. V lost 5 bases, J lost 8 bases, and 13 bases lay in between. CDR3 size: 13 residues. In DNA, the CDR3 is TGTGCCAGCAGCCTCCTAAGAGGGGATGAGCAGTTCTTC. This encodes CASSLLRGDEQFF. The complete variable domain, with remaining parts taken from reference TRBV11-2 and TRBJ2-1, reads EAGVAQSPRYKIIEKRQSVAFWCNPISGHATLYWYQQILGQGPKLLIQFQNNGVVDDSQLPKDRFSAERLKGVDSTLKIQPAKLEDSAVYLCASSLLRGDEQFFGPGTRLTVL.

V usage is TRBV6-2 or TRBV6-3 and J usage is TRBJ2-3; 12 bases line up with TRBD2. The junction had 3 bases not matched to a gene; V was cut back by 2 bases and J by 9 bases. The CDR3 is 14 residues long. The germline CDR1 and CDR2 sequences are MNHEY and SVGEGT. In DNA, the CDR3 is TGTGCCAGCAGTTACCGTCTAGCGGGAGGGACGCAGTATTTT. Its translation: CASSYRLAGGTQYF.

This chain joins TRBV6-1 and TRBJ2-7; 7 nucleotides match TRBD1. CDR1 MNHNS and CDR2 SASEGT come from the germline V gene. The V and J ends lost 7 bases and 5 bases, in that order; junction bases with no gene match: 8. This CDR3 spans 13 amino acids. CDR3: CASTLTGIDEQYF. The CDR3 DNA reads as TGTGCCAGCACTCTGACAGGGATCGACGAGCAGTACTTC.

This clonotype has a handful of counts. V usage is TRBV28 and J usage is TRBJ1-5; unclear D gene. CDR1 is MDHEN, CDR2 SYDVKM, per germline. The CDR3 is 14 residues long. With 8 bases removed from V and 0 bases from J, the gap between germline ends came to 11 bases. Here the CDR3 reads CASGTVNSNQPQHF. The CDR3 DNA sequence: TGTGCCAGCGGCACGGTAAATAGCAATCAGCCCCAGCATTTT.

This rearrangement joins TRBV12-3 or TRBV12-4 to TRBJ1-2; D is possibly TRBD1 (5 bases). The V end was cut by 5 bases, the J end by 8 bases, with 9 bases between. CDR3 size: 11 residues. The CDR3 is CASSQEGGYTF. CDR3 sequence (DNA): TGTGCCAGCAGTCAAGAGGGGGGCTACACCTTC.

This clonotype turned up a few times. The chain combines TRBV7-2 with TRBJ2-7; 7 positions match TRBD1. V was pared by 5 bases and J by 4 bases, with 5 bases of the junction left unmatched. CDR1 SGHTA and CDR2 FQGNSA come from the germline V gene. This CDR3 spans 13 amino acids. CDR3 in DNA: TGTGCCAGCAGCACCGACAGGGTGTACGAGCAGTACTTC. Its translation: CASSTDRVYEQYF.

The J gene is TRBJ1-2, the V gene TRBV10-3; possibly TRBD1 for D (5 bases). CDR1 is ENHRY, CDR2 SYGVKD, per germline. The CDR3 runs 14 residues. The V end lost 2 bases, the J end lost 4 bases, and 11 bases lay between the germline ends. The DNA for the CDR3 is TGTGCCATCAGTGAGCAGGGCGGACCCTATGGCTACACCTTC. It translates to CAISEQGGPYGYTF.